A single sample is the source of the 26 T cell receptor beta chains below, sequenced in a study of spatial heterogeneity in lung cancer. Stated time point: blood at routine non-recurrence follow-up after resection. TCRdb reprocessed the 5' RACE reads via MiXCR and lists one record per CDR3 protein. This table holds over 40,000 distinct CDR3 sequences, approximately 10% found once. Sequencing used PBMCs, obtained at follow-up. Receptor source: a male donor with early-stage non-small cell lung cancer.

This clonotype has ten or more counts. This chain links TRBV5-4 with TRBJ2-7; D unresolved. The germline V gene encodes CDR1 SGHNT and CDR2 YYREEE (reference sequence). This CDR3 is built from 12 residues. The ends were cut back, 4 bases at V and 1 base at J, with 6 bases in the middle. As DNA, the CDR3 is TGTGCCAGCAGCCTGGAGTCCTACGAGCAGTACTTC. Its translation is CASSLESYEQYF.

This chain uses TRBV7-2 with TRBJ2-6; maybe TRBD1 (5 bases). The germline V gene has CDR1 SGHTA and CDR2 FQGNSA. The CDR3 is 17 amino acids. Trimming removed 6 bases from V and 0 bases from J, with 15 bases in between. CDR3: CASSLGPPRSGANVLTF. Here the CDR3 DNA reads TGTGCCAGCAGTTTGGGGCCACCCCGCTCTGGGGCCAACGTCCTGACTTTC.

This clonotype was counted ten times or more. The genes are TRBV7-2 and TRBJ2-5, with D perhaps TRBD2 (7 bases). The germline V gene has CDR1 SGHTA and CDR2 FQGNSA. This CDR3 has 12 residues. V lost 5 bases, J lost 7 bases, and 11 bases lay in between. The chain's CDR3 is CASSPRGGTQYF. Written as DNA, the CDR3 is TGTGCCAGCAGCCCAAGGGGGGGGACCCAGTACTTC.

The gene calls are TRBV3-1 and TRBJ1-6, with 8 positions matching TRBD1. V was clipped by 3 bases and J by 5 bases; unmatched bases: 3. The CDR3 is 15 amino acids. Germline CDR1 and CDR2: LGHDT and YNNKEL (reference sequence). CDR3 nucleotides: TGTGCCAGCAGCCATCAGGGGGCGGATAATTCACCCCTCCACTTT. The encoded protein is CASSHQGADNSPLHF.

CDR3 sequence: CASRTLAGGPHTQYF. In nucleotides, the CDR3 is TGTGCCAGCAGAACACTAGCGGGGGGGCCGCATACGCAGTATTTT. The J gene is TRBJ2-3, the V gene TRBV6-5; 13 bases align to TRBD2. J gave up 7 bases and V 6 bases, and 7 bases lay outside the gene matches. This CDR3 comprises 15 residues. Germline V lookup: CDR1 MNHEY, CDR2 SVGAGI.

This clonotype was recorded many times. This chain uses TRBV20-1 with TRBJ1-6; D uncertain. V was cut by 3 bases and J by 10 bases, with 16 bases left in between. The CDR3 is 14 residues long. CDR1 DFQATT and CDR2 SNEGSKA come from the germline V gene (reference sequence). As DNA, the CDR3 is TGCAGTGCTAGTACGTCGGCTAAGAACTCACCCCTCCACTTT. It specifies CSASTSAKNSPLHF.

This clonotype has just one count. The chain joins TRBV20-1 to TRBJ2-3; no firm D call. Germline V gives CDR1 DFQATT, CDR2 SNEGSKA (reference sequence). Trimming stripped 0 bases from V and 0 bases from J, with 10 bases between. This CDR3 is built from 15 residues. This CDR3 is CSARDPLTSTDTQYF. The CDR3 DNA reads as TGCAGTGCTAGAGACCCCCTAACTAGCACAGATACGCAGTATTTT.

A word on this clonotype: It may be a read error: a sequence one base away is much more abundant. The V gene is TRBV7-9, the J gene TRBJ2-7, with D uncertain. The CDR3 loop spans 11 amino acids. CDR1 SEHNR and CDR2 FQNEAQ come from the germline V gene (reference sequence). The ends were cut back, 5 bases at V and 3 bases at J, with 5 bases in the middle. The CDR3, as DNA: TGTGCCAGCAGCACAGACTACGAGCAGTACTTC. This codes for CASSTDYEQYF.

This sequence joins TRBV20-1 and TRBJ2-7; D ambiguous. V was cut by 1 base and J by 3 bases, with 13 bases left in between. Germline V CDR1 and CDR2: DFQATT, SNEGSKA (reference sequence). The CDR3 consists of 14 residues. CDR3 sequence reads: CSARAPRFDYEQYF. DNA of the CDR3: TGCAGTGCTAGAGCCCCCAGGTTCGACTACGAGCAGTACTTC.

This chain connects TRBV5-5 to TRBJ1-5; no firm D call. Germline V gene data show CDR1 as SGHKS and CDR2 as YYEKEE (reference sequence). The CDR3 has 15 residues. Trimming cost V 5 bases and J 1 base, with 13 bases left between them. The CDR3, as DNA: TGTGCCAGCAGTCTCGATGGCTTAAGCAATCAGCCCCAGCATTTT. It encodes CASSLDGLSNQPQHF.

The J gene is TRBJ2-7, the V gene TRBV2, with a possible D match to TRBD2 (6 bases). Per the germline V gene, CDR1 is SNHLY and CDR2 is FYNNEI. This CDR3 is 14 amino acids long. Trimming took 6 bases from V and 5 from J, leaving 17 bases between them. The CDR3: CASSPRGSGNEQYF. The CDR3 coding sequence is TGTGCCAGCAGCCCCCGGGGGAGTGGCAACGAGCAGTACTTC.

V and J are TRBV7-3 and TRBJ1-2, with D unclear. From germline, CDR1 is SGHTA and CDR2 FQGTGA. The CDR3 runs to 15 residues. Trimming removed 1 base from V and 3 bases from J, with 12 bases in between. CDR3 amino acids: CASSLSRGGDYGYTF. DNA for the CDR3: TGTGCCAGCAGCTTAAGTCGGGGAGGCGACTATGGCTACACCTTC.

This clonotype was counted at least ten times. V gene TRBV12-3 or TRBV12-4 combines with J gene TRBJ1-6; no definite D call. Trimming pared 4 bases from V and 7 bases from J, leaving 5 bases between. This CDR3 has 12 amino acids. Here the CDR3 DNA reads TGTGCCAGCAGTTCGAGGAATTCACCCCTCCACTTT. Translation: CASSSRNSPLHF.

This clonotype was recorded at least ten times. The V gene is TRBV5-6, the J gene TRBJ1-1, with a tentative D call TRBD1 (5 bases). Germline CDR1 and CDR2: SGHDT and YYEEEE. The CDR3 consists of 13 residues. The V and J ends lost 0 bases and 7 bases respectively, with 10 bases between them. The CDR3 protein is CASSLGDWGEAFF. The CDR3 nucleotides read TGTGCCAGCAGCTTGGGGGACTGGGGTGAAGCTTTCTTT.

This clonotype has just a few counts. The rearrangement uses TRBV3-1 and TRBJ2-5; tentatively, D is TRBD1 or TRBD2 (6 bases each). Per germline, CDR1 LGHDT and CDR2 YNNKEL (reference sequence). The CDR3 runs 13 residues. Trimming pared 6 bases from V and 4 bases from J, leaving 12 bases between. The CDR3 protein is CASSGRGGETQYF. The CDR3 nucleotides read TGTGCCAGCAGTGGCAGGGGAGGAGAGACCCAGTACTTC.

The CDR3 is CATGGLANNEQFF. The CDR3 DNA is TGTGCCACCGGGGGGCTAGCAAACAATGAGCAGTTCTTC. This chain links TRBV24-1 with TRBJ2-1; D may be TRBD1 or TRBD2 (6 bases each). Germline V lookup: CDR1 KGHDR, CDR2 SFDVKD. This CDR3 has 13 amino acids. V lost 9 bases and J 5 bases, leaving 13 bases between the germline ends.

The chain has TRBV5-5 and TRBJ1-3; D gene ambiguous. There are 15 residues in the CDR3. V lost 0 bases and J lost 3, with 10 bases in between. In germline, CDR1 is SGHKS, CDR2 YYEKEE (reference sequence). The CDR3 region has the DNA TGTGCCAGCAGCTTGGTGGCGCGGGGTGGAAACACCATATATTTT. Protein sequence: CASSLVARGGNTIYF.

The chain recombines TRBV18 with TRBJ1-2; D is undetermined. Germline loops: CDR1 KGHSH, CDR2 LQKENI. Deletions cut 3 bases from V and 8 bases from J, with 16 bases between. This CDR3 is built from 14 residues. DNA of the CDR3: TGTGCCAGCTCACCGGAGGTTTTAACGTCAGGCTACACCTTC. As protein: CASSPEVLTSGYTF.

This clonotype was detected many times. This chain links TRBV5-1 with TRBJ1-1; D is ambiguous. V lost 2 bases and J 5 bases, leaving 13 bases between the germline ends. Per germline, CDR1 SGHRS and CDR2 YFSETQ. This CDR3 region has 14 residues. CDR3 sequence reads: CASSFLRRGTEAFF. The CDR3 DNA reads TGCGCCAGCAGCTTCCTTCGTCGTGGGACTGAAGCTTTCTTT.

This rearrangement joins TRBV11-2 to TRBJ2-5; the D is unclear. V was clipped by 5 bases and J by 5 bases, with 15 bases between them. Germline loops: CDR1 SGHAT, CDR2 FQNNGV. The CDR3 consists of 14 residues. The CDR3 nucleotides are TGTGCCAGCAGCCCGGGTGGGAAGTTGGAGACCCAGTACTTC. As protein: CASSPGGKLETQYF.

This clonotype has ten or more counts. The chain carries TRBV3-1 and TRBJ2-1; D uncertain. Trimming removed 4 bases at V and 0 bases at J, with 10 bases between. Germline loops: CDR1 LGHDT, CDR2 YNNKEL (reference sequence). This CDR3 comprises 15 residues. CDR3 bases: TGTGCCAGCAGCCCTACAGCGAGCTCCTACAATGAGCAGTTCTTC. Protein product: CASSPTASSYNEQFF.

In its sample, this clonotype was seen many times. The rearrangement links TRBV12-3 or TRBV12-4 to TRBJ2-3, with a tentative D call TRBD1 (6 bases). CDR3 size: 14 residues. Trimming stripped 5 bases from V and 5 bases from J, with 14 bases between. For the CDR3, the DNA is TGTGCCAGCAGTCTGGTGGGGGCTCAAGATACGCAGTATTTT. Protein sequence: CASSLVGAQDTQYF.

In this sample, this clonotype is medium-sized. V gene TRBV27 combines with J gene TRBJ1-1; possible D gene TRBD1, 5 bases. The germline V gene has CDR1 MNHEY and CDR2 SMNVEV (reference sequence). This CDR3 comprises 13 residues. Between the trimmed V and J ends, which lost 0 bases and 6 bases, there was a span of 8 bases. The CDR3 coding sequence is TGTGCCAGCAGTTTATCGGGAGGGGCTGAAGCTTTCTTT. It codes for CASSLSGGAEAFF.

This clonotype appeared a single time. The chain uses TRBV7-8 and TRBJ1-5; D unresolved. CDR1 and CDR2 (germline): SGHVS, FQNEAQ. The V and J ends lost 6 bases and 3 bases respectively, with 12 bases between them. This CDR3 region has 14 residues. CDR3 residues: CASSRAVDNQPQHF. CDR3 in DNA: TGTGCCAGCAGTCGCGCGGTCGACAATCAGCCCCAGCATTTT.

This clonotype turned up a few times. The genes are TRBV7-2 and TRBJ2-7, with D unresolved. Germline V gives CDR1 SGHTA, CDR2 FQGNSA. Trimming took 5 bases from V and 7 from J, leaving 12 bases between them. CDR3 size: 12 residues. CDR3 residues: CASSQRAGEQYF. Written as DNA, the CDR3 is TGTGCCAGCAGCCAACGTGCCGGTGAGCAGTACTTC.

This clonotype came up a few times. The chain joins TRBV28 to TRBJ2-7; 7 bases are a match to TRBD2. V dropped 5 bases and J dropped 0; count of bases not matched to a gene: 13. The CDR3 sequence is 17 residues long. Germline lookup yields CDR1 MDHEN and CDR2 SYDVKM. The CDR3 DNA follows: TGTGCCAGCAGTCCCTGGGGTCAAGGGGAGGGCTCCTACGAGCAGTACTTC. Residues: CASSPWGQGEGSYEQYF.